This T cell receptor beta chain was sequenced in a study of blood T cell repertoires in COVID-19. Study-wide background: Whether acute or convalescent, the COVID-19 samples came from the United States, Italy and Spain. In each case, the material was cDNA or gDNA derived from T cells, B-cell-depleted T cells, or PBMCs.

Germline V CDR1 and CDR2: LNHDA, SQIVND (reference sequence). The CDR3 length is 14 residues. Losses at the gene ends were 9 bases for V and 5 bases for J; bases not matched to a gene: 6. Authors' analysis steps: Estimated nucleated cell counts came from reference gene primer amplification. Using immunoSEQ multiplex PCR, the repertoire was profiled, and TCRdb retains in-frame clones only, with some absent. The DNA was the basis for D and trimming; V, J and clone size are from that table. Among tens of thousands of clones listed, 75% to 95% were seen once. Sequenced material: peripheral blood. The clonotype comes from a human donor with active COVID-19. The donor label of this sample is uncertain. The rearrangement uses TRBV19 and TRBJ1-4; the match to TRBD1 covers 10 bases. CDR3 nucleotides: TGTGCCAGCCGGGACAGGGGTGGGAATGAAAAACTGTTTTTT. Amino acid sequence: CASRDRGGNEKLFF.